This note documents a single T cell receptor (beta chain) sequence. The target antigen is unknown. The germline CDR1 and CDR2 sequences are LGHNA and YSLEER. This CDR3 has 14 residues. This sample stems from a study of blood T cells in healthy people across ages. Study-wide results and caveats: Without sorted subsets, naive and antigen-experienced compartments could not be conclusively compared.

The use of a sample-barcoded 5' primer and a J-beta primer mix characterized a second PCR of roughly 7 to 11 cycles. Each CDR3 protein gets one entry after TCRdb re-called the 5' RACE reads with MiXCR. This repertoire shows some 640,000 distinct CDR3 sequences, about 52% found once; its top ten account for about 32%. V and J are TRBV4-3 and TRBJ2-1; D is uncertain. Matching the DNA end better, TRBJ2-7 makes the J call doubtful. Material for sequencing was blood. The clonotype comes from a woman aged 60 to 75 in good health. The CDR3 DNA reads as TGCGCCAGCAGCCAAAATTCGGGTTACAATGAGCAGTACTTC. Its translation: CASSQNSGYNEQYF.